What follows are 30 T cell receptor beta chains derived from one specimen sequenced in a study of CD8 T cells in Susac syndrome. RNA totalling roughly 0.45 to 1 ug underwent reverse transcription with random hexamers. TCRdb re-called the immunoSEQ multiplex PCR reads with MiXCR, one entry per CDR3 protein. This table has more than 110,000 distinct CDR3 sequences, about 94% appearing once. What was sequenced was CD8+ T cells from PBMCs. All receptors derive from a human donor in good health.

The gene calls are TRBV4-2 and TRBJ2-7; 8 bases align to TRBD1. V shed 0 bases, J shed 5 bases, and the junction held 9 bases outside the gene matches. CDR3 length: 16 amino acids. Germline values: CDR1 LGHNA, CDR2 YNFKEQ. CDR3 loop: CASSQDPLDRAHEQYF. In nucleotides, the CDR3 is TGTGCCAGCAGCCAAGATCCTCTGGACAGGGCCCACGAGCAGTACTTC.

This rearrangement joins TRBV15 to TRBJ2-7, with a possible D match to TRBD2 (5 bases). V dropped 4 bases and J dropped 2 bases, with 12 bases sitting between them. The CDR3 sequence is 14 residues long. Germline CDR1 is LNHNV and CDR2 is YYDKDF (reference sequence). The CDR3 bases are TGTGCCACCAGCAAGGCCGAGGGTCCCTACGAGCAGTACTTC. It yields the protein CATSKAEGPYEQYF.

V is TRBV7-8 and J is TRBJ2-1; 10 bases agree with TRBD2. CDR3 length: 16 amino acids. CDR1 is SGHVS, CDR2 FQNEAQ, per germline. Trimming removed 4 bases from V and 4 bases from J; junction bases left unmatched: 7. The CDR3 reads CASSYTAAGGYNEQFF. In DNA, the CDR3 is TGTGCCAGCAGCTATACTGCAGCGGGAGGGTACAATGAGCAGTTCTTC. The entire variable domain, with the rest obtained from reference TRBV7-8 and TRBJ2-1, is as follows: GAGVSQSPRYKVAKRGQDVALRCDPISGHVSLFWYQQALGQGPEFLTYFQNEAQLDKSGLPSDRFFAERPEGSVSTLKIQRTQQEDSAVYLCASSYTAAGGYNEQFFGPGTRLTVL.

V usage is TRBV9 and J usage is TRBJ2-1; 10 positions match TRBD2. The junction had 3 bases not matched to a gene; V was cut back by 6 bases and J by 6 bases. Germline-derived CDR1 and CDR2 are SGDLS and YYNGEE. The CDR3 length is 13 residues. CDR3 protein: CASTGTSANEQFF. For the CDR3, the DNA is TGTGCCAGCACCGGGACTAGCGCCAATGAGCAGTTCTTC.

The V and J genes are TRBV29-1 and TRBJ2-7; 13 positions agree with TRBD2. The germline V gene encodes CDR1 SQVTM and CDR2 ANQGSEA. CDR3 length: 15 residues. J gave up 2 bases and V 5 bases, and 6 bases lay outside the gene matches. DNA for the CDR3: TGCAGCGTTTCGGGACTAGCGGGGTCTCCCTACGAGCAGTACTTC. Protein product: CSVSGLAGSPYEQYF.

The chain employs TRBV7-9 and TRBJ2-6; a possible D gene is TRBD2 (5 bases). CDR1 is SEHNR, CDR2 FQNEAQ, per germline (reference sequence). The CDR3 is 16 amino acids. V lost 7 bases and J 2 bases, leaving 15 bases between the germline ends. The CDR3 DNA is TGTGCCAGCATTCGGCCGGGCGGGCCTGGGGCCAACGTCCTGACTTTC. It specifies CASIRPGGPGANVLTF.

This clonotype turned up a few times. This chain joins TRBV27 and TRBJ2-2, with D unclear. V lost 4 bases and J 3 bases, leaving 3 bases between the germline ends. Per germline, CDR1 MNHEY and CDR2 SMNVEV (reference sequence). This CDR3 contains 12 residues. The CDR3 region is CASSSYTGELFF. In DNA form, the CDR3 reads TGTGCCAGCAGTTCTTACACCGGGGAGCTGTTTTTT.

This clonotype has only one observation. CDR3 DNA: TGCGCCAGCAGCCAAGAGGAGACACGTTTGGAGACCCAGTACTTC. Protein: CASSQEETRLETQYF. J is TRBJ2-5 and V is TRBV4-3, with D unclear. Trimming removed 0 bases from V and 5 bases from J, with 13 bases in between. Germline-derived CDR1 and CDR2 are LGHNA and YSLEER. The CDR3 runs 15 residues.

J is TRBJ1-5 and V is TRBV30; D is possibly TRBD1 (5 bases). Between the trimmed V and J ends, which lost 0 bases and 4 bases, there was a span of 13 bases. Germline values: CDR1 GTSNPN, CDR2 SVGIG (reference sequence). The CDR3 is 15 amino acids. CDR3 coding DNA: TGTGCCTGGAGTGTGCCCCAGTGGGGGAATCAGCCCCAGCATTTT. This gives the protein CAWSVPQWGNQPQHF.

The chain recombines TRBV24-1 with TRBJ2-4; D remains ambiguous. V was clipped by 12 bases and J by 3 bases, with 14 bases between them. The CDR3 runs to 13 residues. Per the germline V gene, CDR1 is KGHDR and CDR2 is SFDVKD. CDR3 sequence: CASSLRSKNIQYF. CDR3 nucleotide sequence: TGTGCCTCCTCCCTCCGCAGCAAAAACATTCAGTACTTC.

The chain employs TRBV4-3 and TRBJ2-5; D possibly corresponds to TRBD1 (7 bases). CDR3 length equals 15 residues. Trimming shortened V by 0 bases and J by 5 bases, and 13 bases separated the two germline ends. Germline V gene sequence: CDR1 LGHNA, CDR2 YSLEER. The CDR3 is CASSQDPGGRETQYF. CDR3 in DNA: TGCGCCAGCAGCCAAGACCCAGGGGGGCGGGAGACCCAGTACTTC.

The CDR3 DNA is TGTGCCAGCAGTTTAATCGACAGGCTGATGGATGGCTACACCTTC. This gives the protein CASSLIDRLMDGYTF. The rearrangement links TRBV12-3 or TRBV12-4 to TRBJ1-2; D perhaps matches TRBD1 (6 bases). Trimming shortened V by 2 bases and J by 6 bases, and 16 bases separated the two germline ends. CDR3 size: 15 residues.

The J gene is TRBJ1-1, the V gene TRBV6-5, with D uncertain. Trimming took 0 bases from V and 8 from J, leaving 13 bases between them. The V gene's germline CDR1 is MNHEY and CDR2 SVGAGI. The CDR3 covers 14 residues. CDR3 in amino acids: CASSYSTMMKEAFF. The CDR3 coding sequence is TGTGCCAGCAGTTACTCGACTATGATGAAGGAAGCTTTCTTT.

The genes are TRBV29-1 and TRBJ2-1, with 8 bases identical to TRBD1. This CDR3 is 15 amino acids long. The V gene end was trimmed by 1 base and the J gene end by 4 bases; junction bases not matched to a gene: 6. The germline gives CDR1 SQVTM, CDR2 ANQGSEA. CDR3 in DNA: TGCAGCGTTGAAGGTACGGACAGGGCTTACAATGAGCAGTTCTTC. This sequence encodes CSVEGTDRAYNEQFF.

CDR3 coding DNA: TGTGCCAGCAGTCGACTAGCGGGAGATTCTGAGCAGTTCTTC. Protein sequence: CASSRLAGDSEQFF. The rearrangement links TRBV2 to TRBJ2-1; 12 bases fit TRBD2. There are 14 residues in the CDR3. V trimming: 5 bases; J trimming: 9 bases; junction bases outside the gene matches: 5. The germline gives CDR1 SNHLY, CDR2 FYNNEI.

The chain carries TRBV7-6 and TRBJ1-1, with D possibly matching TRBD1 (5 bases). V lost 3 bases and J lost 7, with 9 bases in between. The CDR3 is made up of 12 amino acids. Per germline, CDR1 SGHVS and CDR2 FNYEAQ. The CDR3 bases are TGTGCCAGCAGCTTCCAGGGCGATGAAGCTTTCTTT. Translated: CASSFQGDEAFF. The full variable domain, with the rest looked up from reference TRBV7-6 and TRBJ1-1, is GAGVSQSPRYKVTKRGQDVALRCDPISGHVSLYWYRQALGQGPEFLTYFNYEAQQDKSGLPNDRFSAERPEGSISTLTIQRTEQRDSAMYRCASSFQGDEAFFGQGTRLTVV.

The chain recombines TRBV25-1 with TRBJ2-7, with D tentatively TRBD1 or TRBD2 (6 bases each). Germline V lookup: CDR1 MGHDK, CDR2 SYGVNS. The CDR3 sequence is 11 residues long. Deletions cut 6 bases from V and 12 bases from J, with 15 bases between. DNA of the CDR3: TGTGCCAGCAGCGCCTGGGAGGACAGGTACTTC. It encodes CASSAWEDRYF.

This sequence joins TRBV27 and TRBJ2-1; 8 nucleotides align to TRBD2. Germline assignment: CDR1 MNHEY and CDR2 SMNVEV (reference sequence). V lost 8 bases and J lost 6; bases outside the gene matches: 6. This CDR3 has 13 amino acids. CDR3 sequence reads: CASSTGTSNEQFF. CDR3 in DNA: TGTGCCAGCTCCACCGGGACTAGCAATGAGCAGTTCTTC.

The rearrangement joins TRBV20-1 to TRBJ2-7; a weak D match, TRBD1 (5 bases). Per germline, CDR1 DFQATT and CDR2 SNEGSKA (reference sequence). CDR3 length equals 15 residues. V lost 0 bases, J lost 2 bases, and 14 bases lay in between. The CDR3 loop is CSARDRNRPPYEQYF. CDR3 in DNA: TGCAGTGCTAGAGATAGGAACAGGCCTCCCTACGAGCAGTACTTC.

The chain couples TRBV4-3 to TRBJ2-7; D unclear. Trimming took 3 bases from V and 4 from J, leaving 10 bases between them. The CDR3 length is 13 residues. Germline V gives CDR1 LGHNA, CDR2 YSLEER. The CDR3 spells CASSHRTDYEQYF. The CDR3 DNA reads as TGCGCCAGCAGCCACAGGACGGATTACGAGCAGTACTTC.

V gene TRBV28 combines with J gene TRBJ2-7, with unresolved D. The V gene lost 5 bases and the J gene lost 4 bases, with 6 bases spanning the gap. The CDR3 is made up of 11 amino acids. Germline V gene data show CDR1 as MDHEN and CDR2 as SYDVKM. CDR3 amino acids: CASSDQYEQYF. CDR3 sequence (DNA): TGTGCCAGCAGTGATCAGTACGAGCAGTACTTC.

The chain is built from TRBV29-1 and TRBJ2-1, with D tentatively TRBD2 (5 bases). There are 15 residues in the CDR3. Germline-derived CDR1 and CDR2 are SQVTM and ANQGSEA. V was clipped by 0 bases and J by 7 bases, with 16 bases between them. CDR3 region: CSVEDGSLLDNEQFF. For the CDR3, the DNA is TGCAGCGTTGAAGATGGGAGCCTGCTTGATAATGAGCAGTTCTTC.

This rearrangement joins TRBV30 to TRBJ2-1; D ambiguous. The germline V and J ends were trimmed by 0 bases and 8 bases, with 14 bases remaining between them. Germline V gives CDR1 GTSNPN, CDR2 SVGIG (reference sequence). The CDR3 runs 14 residues. The CDR3 DNA is TGTGCCTGGAGTGTCTCCAACCCTTTAGATGAGCAGTTCTTC. Its translation is CAWSVSNPLDEQFF.

J is TRBJ2-7 and V is TRBV5-4; D gene ambiguous. With 4 bases removed from V and 4 bases from J, the gap between germline ends came to 12 bases. Germline V gene lookup returns CDR1 SGHNT and CDR2 YYREEE (reference sequence). CDR3 length: 13 residues. CDR3 in amino acids: CASSLDLRYEQYF. CDR3 nucleotides: TGTGCCAGCAGCCTGGACCTTAGGTACGAGCAGTACTTC.

The genes are TRBV20-1 and TRBJ1-4; D is undetermined. The CDR3 sequence is 16 residues long. V was clipped by 0 bases and J by 4 bases, with 15 bases between them. Per germline, CDR1 DFQATT and CDR2 SNEGSKA (reference sequence). CDR3 sequence (DNA): TGCAGTGCTAGAGATGGCACGGGGATAGTTAATGAAAAACTGTTTTTT. Its translation: CSARDGTGIVNEKLFF.

J is TRBJ1-1 and V is TRBV28, with unresolved D. CDR1 and CDR2 from the germline V gene are MDHEN and SYDVKM. This CDR3 contains 13 residues. V shed 6 bases and J shed 0 bases, with 8 bases lying between them. CDR3 nucleotides: TGTGCCAGCAGCTACAGCATGAACACTGAAGCTTTCTTT. Translating gives CASSYSMNTEAFF.

The chain recombines TRBV23-1 with TRBJ2-1, with 7 bases that match TRBD1. TRBV23-1 is an ORF; its function is uncertain. V lost 3 bases and J lost 3; bases outside the gene matches: 8. The CDR3 spans 16 residues. This CDR3 reads CASSHMGQCCYNEQFF. The CDR3 bases are TGCGCCAGCAGTCATATGGGACAGTGCTGCTACAATGAGCAGTTCTTC.

The J gene is TRBJ2-1, the V gene TRBV6-1; 10 bases fit TRBD2. The CDR3 loop spans 18 amino acids. J gave up 0 bases and V 5 bases, and 10 bases lay outside the gene matches. CDR1 is MNHNS and CDR2 is SASEGT in the germline V gene. CDR3: CASSPTSGATSSYNEQFF. The CDR3 region has the DNA TGTGCCAGCAGTCCTACTAGCGGGGCCACAAGCTCCTACAATGAGCAGTTCTTC.

The table lists this clonotype with a few counts. This chain joins TRBV11-2 and TRBJ2-7, with D perhaps matching TRBD2 (6 bases). Germline values: CDR1 SGHAT, CDR2 FQNNGV. Trimming left V 5 bases short and J 1 base short, with 9 bases between. This CDR3 has 13 amino acids. The DNA for the CDR3 is TGTGCCAGCAGCCATGGGGGGTCCTACGAGCAGTACTTC. This codes for CASSHGGSYEQYF.

The gene calls are TRBV6-2 or TRBV6-3 and TRBJ2-3; maybe TRBD2 (5 bases). Germline V gene data show CDR1 as MNHEY and CDR2 as SVGEGT. There are 14 residues in the CDR3. The V and J ends lost 5 bases and 5 bases respectively, with 14 bases between them. CDR3 amino acids: CASSPLRAQDTQYF. CDR3 DNA sequence: TGTGCCAGCAGTCCCCTGCGGGCGCAAGATACGCAGTATTTT.